This T cell receptor beta chain was sequenced for a study of regulatory T cells in long-lasting Graves disease. The trim removed 5 bases at V and 7 bases at J, leaving 8 bases unmatched. Germline loops: CDR1 MDHEN, CDR2 SYDVKM. This CDR3 has 15 amino acids. Described time point: newly diagnosed GD, antithyroid drugs for less than 3 months. PBMC-extracted RNA yielded the TCR library. According to the study, TCR beta libraries were built with iRepertoire HTBI primers and CDR3-region Arm-PCR. TCRdb redid the calling of the multiplex PCR reads with MiXCR, one entry per CDR3 protein. Of 500,000 or so distinct CDR3 sequences listed, approximately 16% are singletons. This sample was shared with a second study, whose subject was T cells in Graves' hyperthyroidism and ophthalmopathy.

V gene TRBV28 combines with J gene TRBJ1-4; 9 nucleotides agree with TRBD1. Sample: peripheral blood mononuclear cells (PBMCs), taken at new diagnosis, from a patient treated with antithyroid drugs. This TCR derives from a woman aged 40-65 years with Graves disease. In DNA form, the CDR3 reads TGTGCCAGCAGTGCCTCCGGGACAGGGAGTGAAAAACTGTTTTTT. It yields the protein CASSASGTGSEKLFF.